These T cell receptor beta chains were read from a single sample in a study of blood T cell repertoires in COVID-19. TCRdb's table, derived via immunoSEQ multiplex PCR, lists solely in-frame clones and lacks some. In the table there are under 550,000 clones, around 90% of which are singletons. Sequences were obtained from peripheral blood. The receptor set was obtained from a man aged 18 to 29 with COVID-19, enrolled during active disease. Both conserved end residues are part of each CDR3. The D gene is left open where the match is weak. Clone size appears in some rows only: once, few, many, or a class for an expanded clone.

clone_size j_call d_call cdr3_length v_call cdr3_aa cdr3_nt
NA TRBJ1-3 NA 14 TRBV11-2 CASSLAGRGNTIYF TGTGCCAGCAGCTTAGCAGGGCGTGGAAACACCATATATTTT
NA TRBJ1-1 NA 13 TRBV25-1 CASSESGDTEAFF TGTGCCAGCAGTGAATCAGGGGACACTGAAGCTTTCTTT
NA TRBJ2-7 TRBD2 12 TRBV25-1 CASTSAGYEQYF TGTGCCAGTACTAGCGCCGGCTACGAGCAGTACTTC
NA TRBJ1-1 TRBD1 14 TRBV19 CASSIGPGGTEAFF TGTGCCAGTAGTATAGGTCCAGGGGGCACTGAAGCTTTCTTT
NA TRBJ1-1 NA 14 TRBV19 CASSFLRRRTEAFF TGTGCCAGTAGTTTTTTGAGAAGGAGGACTGAAGCTTTCTTT
NA TRBJ2-3 TRBD2 15 TRBV11-2 CASSWIAGEADTQYF TGTGCCAGCAGCTGGATAGCGGGAGAGGCAGATACGCAGTATTTT
once TRBJ1-5 NA 13 TRBV16 CASSQSRDQPQHF TGTGCCAGCAGCCAGTCGAGGGATCAGCCCCAGCATTTT
once TRBJ2-2 NA 16 TRBV3-1/TRBV3-2 CASSQLTEGNTGELFF TGTGCCAGCAGCCAACTAACAGAAGGGAACACCGGGGAGCTGTTTTTT
NA TRBJ2-2 NA 13 TRBV7-9 CASSFSLTGELFF TGTGCCAGCAGCTTTAGCTTAACCGGGGAGCTGTTTTTT
NA TRBJ2-7 NA 12 TRBV19 CATSRGSDEQYF TGTGCCACCTCAAGAGGGAGCGACGAGCAGTACTTC
NA TRBJ2-7 TRBD1 16 TRBV11-2 CASSLDRGPITGEQYF TGTGCCAGCAGCTTAGATAGGGGGCCGATAACAGGCGAGCAGTACTTC
NA TRBJ1-1 NA 15 TRBV5-1 CASSFKGGANTEAFF TGCGCCAGCAGCTTTAAGGGGGGGGCGAACACTGAAGCTTTCTTT
NA TRBJ2-1 TRBD1 15 TRBV19 CASSRNTGVPNEQFF TGTGCCAGTAGTCGTAACACAGGGGTGCCCAATGAGCAGTTCTTC
NA TRBJ2-1 NA 12 TRBV7-9 CASSPNIPEQFF TGTGCCAGCAGCCCTAATATACCTGAGCAGTTCTTC
NA TRBJ2-2 TRBD1 16 TRBV27 CASTEDRGRGSGELFF TGTGCCAGCACCGAGGACAGGGGGCGCGGTAGCGGGGAGCTGTTTTTT
once TRBJ2-3 TRBD2 15 TRBV2 CASSGRSGTGDTQYF TGTGCCAGCAGTGGACGTAGCGGGACGGGGGATACGCAGTATTTT
NA TRBJ1-4 TRBD1 19 TRBV24-1 CATSDSHRGVGATNEKLFF TGTGCCACCAGTGATTCCCACAGGGGAGTGGGTGCAACTAATGAAAAACTGTTTTTT
NA TRBJ1-6 NA 16 TRBV5-4 CASSSGSPFSGSPLHF TGTGCCAGCAGCTCGGGAAGCCCATTTTCCGGGTCACCCCTCCACTTT
NA TRBJ2-6 TRBD1 16 TRBV19 CASGTGGRSGANVLTF TGTGCCAGTGGGACAGGGGGCAGGTCTGGGGCCAACGTCCTGACTTTC
NA TRBJ2-5 TRBD2 16 TRBV3-1/TRBV3-2 CASSPRLAGYQETQYF TGTGCCAGCAGCCCCCGACTAGCGGGGTACCAAGAGACCCAGTACTTC
few TRBJ2-4 TRBD2 15 TRBV20-1 CSASGRVSGTDIQYF TGCAGTGCTAGTGGGAGGGTTAGCGGGACCGACATTCAGTACTTC
NA TRBJ2-7 NA 13 TRBV12-3/TRBV12-4 CASSPAGQVEQYF TGTGCCAGCAGCCCCGCGGGCCAGGTCGAGCAGTACTTC
NA TRBJ1-2 NA 13 TRBV27 CASSLNRNYGYTF TGTGCCAGCAGTTTAAACAGGAACTATGGCTACACCTTC
NA TRBJ2-2 NA 13 TRBV7-9 CASSWGGTGELFF TGTGCCAGCAGTTGGGGCGGTACCGGGGAGCTGTTTTTT
NA TRBJ1-1 NA 15 TRBV2 CASSEARGRNTEAFF TGTGCCAGCAGTGAAGCGCGGGGGAGGAACACTGAAGCTTTCTTT
NA TRBJ2-2 TRBD1 17 TRBV5-1 CASSPRAQTGGSGELFF TGCGCCAGCAGCCCGCGCGCCCAGACAGGGGGCTCCGGGGAGCTGTTTTTT
NA TRBJ2-7 NA 12 TRBV12-3/TRBV12-4 CASSFGSREQYF TGTGCCAGCAGTTTTGGTAGCCGCGAGCAGTACTTC
NA TRBJ2-7 NA 11 TRBV28 CASSSEYEQYF TGTGCCAGCAGTTCAGAATACGAGCAGTACTTC
NA TRBJ2-7 NA 12 TRBV4-2 CASSHFGVEQYF TGTGCCAGCAGCCATTTCGGGGTGGAGCAGTACTTC
once TRBJ1-1 TRBD1 14 TRBV19 CASSAGQGTSEAFF TGTGCCAGTAGTGCGGGACAGGGGACTTCCGAAGCTTTCTTT
NA TRBJ1-1 NA 11 TRBV5-6 CASSSVRELFF TGTGCCAGCAGCTCCGTCCGGGAGTTATTCTTT
once TRBJ2-3 TRBD1 16 TRBV14 CASSHLPGQGTDTQYF TGTGCCAGCAGTCATCTACCGGGACAGGGCACAGATACGCAGTATTTT
NA TRBJ2-7 TRBD1 15 TRBV27 CASSPGDRARDEQYF TGTGCCAGCAGTCCCGGGGACAGAGCACGCGACGAGCAGTACTTC
NA TRBJ2-7 NA 13 TRBV14 CASSTGLYYEQYF TGTGCCAGCAGTACAGGGCTATACTACGAGCAGTACTTC
NA TRBJ2-1 TRBD2 15 TRBV6-5 CASSRPSGTYNEQFF TGTGCCAGCAGTAGACCTAGCGGGACCTACAATGAGCAGTTCTTC
NA TRBJ1-1 NA 14 TRBV9 CASSTSGGNTEAFF TGTGCCAGCAGCACGAGTGGTGGGAACACTGAAGCTTTCTTT
NA TRBJ2-2 TRBD1 14 TRBV18 CASSPRQGPGELFF TGTGCCAGCTCACCACGACAGGGCCCCGGGGAGCTGTTTTTT
once TRBJ2-4 NA 19 TRBV7-6 CASSLPGLRPRLAKNIQYF TGTGCCAGCAGCTTACCTGGACTCAGGCCGAGGCTAGCCAAAAACATTCAGTACTTC
NA TRBJ2-3 NA 12 TRBV5-5 CASSSPADTQYF TGTGCCAGCAGCTCCCCTGCAGATACGCAGTATTTT
NA TRBJ2-7 NA 11 TRBV29-1 CSVEVRAAQYF TGCAGCGTTGAAGTCAGGGCGGCTCAGTACTTC
NA TRBJ2-3 NA 13 TRBV2 CARTGLGKDTQYF TGTGCCAGGACGGGGTTGGGTAAAGATACGCAGTATTTT
NA TRBJ1-1 NA 13 TRBV7-9 CASSFQGNTEAFF TGTGCCAGCAGCTTTCAGGGAAACACTGAAGCTTTCTTT
NA TRBJ2-5 TRBD1 16 TRBV28 CASSLPEGWDRETQYF TGTGCCAGCAGTTTACCAGAGGGTTGGGACAGAGAGACCCAGTACTTC
NA TRBJ2-5 NA 17 TRBV3-1/TRBV3-2 CASSQDETRWDQETQYF TGTGCCAGCAGCCAAGATGAGACTAGGTGGGATCAAGAGACCCAGTACTTC
NA TRBJ2-2 TRBD2 15 TRBV2 CASSEGTSYTGELFF TGTGCCAGCAGTGAGGGGACTAGCTATACCGGGGAGCTGTTTTTT